The clone carrying this TCR beta chain was counted between two and nine times. The antigen is undetermined. Deletions cut 5 bases from V and 9 bases from J, with 20 bases between. The CDR3 is made up of 14 amino acids. CDR1 SGHTA and CDR2 FQGNSA come from the germline V gene. The sample comes from a study of T-cell reconstitution after alpha-beta-depleted transplantation in children. It was with unique molecular identifiers that the TCRbeta library was prepared. TCRdb re-called the PCR reads through MiXCR, storing one row per CDR3 protein. The sample lists hundreds of thousands of distinct CDR3 sequences, over 7% occurring once. The study, taken as a whole, reports: By one year post-transplant, T-cell counts and diversity largely arose from T cells that were newly produced. Certain patients had high TCRbeta diversity at day 60, and it came from recipient T cells and thymic progenitors that survived. At around two months after transplant, the alpha-beta T cells were reportedly derived from several hundred expanded clones that came from non-depleted graft cells.

This sample comprised peripheral blood, obtained 360 days after TCRalphabeta/CD19-depleted stem cell transplant. The receptor was isolated from a female patient between 2 and 15 years old who had a stem cell transplant for Fanconi anemia, so the T cells may come from the graft donor. The chain recombines TRBV7-2 with TRBJ2-7; tentatively, D is TRBD2 (6 bases). The CDR3 protein is CASSPGGSGGVQYF. DNA of the CDR3: TGTGCCAGCAGCCCCGGGGGATCCGGGGGTGTGCAGTACTTC.